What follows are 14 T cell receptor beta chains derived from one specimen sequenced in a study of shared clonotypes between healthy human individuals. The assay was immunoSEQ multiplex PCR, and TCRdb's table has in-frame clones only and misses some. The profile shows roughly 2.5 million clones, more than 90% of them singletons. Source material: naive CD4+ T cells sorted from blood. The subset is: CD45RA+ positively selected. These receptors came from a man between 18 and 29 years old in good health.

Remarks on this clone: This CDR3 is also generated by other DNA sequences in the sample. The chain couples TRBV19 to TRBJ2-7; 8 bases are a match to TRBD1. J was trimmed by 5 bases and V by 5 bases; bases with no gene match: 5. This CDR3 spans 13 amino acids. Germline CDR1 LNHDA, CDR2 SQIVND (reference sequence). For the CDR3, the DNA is TGTGCCAGTAGTCCAGACAGGGGAAACGAGCAGTACTTC. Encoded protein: CASSPDRGNEQYF.

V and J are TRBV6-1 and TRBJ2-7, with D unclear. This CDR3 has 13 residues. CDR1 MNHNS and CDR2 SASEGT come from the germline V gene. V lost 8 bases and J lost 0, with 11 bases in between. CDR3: CASRAASSYEQYF. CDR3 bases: TGTGCCAGCCGGGCGGCTAGCTCCTACGAGCAGTACTTC.

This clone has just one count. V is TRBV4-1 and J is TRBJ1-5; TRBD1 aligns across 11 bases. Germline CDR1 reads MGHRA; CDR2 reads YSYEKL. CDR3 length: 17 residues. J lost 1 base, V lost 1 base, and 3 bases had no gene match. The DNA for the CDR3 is TGCGCCAGCAGCCAAGGTGGGACAGGGGGAAGCAATCAGCCCCAGCATTTT. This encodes CASSQGGTGGSNQPQHF.

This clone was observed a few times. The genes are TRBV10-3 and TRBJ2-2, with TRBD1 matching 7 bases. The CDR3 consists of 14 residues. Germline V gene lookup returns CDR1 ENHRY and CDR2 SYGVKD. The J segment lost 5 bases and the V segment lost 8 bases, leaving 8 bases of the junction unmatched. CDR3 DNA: TGTGCCATCGGGTACAGGGGTGGGACCGGGGAGCTGTTTTTT. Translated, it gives CAIGYRGGTGELFF.

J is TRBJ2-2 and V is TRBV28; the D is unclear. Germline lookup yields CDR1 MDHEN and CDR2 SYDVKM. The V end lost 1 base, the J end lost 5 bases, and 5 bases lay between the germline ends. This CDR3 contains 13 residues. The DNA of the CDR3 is TGTGCCAGCAGTTTATATGGAACCGGGGAGCTGTTTTTT. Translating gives CASSLYGTGELFF.

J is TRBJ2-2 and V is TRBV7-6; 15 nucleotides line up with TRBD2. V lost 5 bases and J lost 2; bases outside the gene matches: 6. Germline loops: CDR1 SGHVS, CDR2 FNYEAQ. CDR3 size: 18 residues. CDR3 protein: CASSLGLAGGVNTGELFF. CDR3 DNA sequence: TGTGCCAGCAGCCTGGGACTAGCGGGAGGTGTTAACACCGGGGAGCTGTTTTTT.

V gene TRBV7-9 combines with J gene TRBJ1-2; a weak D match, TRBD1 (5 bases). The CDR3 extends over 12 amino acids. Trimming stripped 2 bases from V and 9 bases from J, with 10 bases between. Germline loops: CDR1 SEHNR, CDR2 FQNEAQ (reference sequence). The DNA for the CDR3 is TGTGCCAGCAGCTTAATTCAGGGAAGCTACACCTTC. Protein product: CASSLIQGSYTF. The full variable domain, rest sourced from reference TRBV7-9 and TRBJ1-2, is DTGVSQNPRHKITKRGQNVTFRCDPISEHNRLYWYRQTLGQGPEFLTYFQNEAQLEKSRLLSDRFSAERPKGSFSTLEIQRTEQGDSAMYLCASSLIQGSYTFGSGTRLTVV.

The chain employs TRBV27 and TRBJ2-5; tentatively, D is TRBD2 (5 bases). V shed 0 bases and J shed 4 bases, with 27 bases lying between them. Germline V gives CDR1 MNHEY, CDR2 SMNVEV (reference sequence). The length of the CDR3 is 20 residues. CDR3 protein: CASSLSIPQISKDRGETQYF. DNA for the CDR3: TGTGCCAGCAGTTTATCGATCCCCCAAATCTCGAAGGATCGGGGAGAGACCCAGTACTTC.

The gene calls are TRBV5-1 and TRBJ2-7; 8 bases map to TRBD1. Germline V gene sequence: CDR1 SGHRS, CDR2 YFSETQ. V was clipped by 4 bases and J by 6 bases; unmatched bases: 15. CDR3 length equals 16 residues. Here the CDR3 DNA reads TGCGCCAGCAGCAGCGACAGGGGAACGTCCTACGGCGAGCAGTACTTC. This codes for CASSSDRGTSYGEQYF. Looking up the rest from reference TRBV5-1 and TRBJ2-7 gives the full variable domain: KAGVTQTPRYLIKTRGQQVTLSCSPISGHRSVSWYQQTPGQGLQFLFEYFSETQRNKGNFPGRFSGRQFSNSRSEMNVSTLELGDSALYLCASSSDRGTSYGEQYFGPGTRLTVT.

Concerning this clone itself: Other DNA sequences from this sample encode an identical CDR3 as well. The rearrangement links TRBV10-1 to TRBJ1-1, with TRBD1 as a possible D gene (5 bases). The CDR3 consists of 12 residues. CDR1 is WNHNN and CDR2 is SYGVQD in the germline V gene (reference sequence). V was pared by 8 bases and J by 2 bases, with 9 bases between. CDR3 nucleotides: TGCGCCAGCCAGGGACCCAACACTGAAGCTTTCTTT. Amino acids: CASQGPNTEAFF.

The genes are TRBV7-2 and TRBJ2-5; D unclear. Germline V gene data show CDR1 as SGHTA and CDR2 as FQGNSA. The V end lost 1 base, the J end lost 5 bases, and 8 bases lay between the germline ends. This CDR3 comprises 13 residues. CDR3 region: CASSLGISETQYF. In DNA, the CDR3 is TGTGCCAGCAGCTTAGGGATATCGGAGACCCAGTACTTC.

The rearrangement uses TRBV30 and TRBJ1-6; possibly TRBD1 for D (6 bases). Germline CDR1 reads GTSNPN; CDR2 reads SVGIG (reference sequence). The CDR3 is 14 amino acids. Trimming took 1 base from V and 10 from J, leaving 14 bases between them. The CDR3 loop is CAWSGTAGGSPLHF. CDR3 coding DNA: TGTGCCTGGAGTGGGACAGCTGGGGGGTCACCCCTCCACTTT.

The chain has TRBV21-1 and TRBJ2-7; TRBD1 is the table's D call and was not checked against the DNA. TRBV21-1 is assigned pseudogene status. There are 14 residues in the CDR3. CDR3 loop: CASSKGGLLYEQYF. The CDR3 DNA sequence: TGTGCCAGCAGCAAAGGTGGCCTCCTCTACGAGCAGTACTTC.

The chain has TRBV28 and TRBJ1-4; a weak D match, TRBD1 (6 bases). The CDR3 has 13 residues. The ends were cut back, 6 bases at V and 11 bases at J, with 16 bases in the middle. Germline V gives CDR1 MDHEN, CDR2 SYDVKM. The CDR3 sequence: CASRILRGWKLFF. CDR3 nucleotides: TGTGCCAGCAGGATCCTTAGGGGGTGGAAACTGTTTTTT.